This T cell receptor beta chain was sequenced in a study of early T cells in non-severe SARS-CoV-2 infection. The overall study: Sequencing input comprised bulk RNA from unsorted whole blood; chain pairing was not available.

Trimming cost V 3 bases and J 0 bases, with 12 bases left between them. Germline V gene data show CDR1 as LNHDA and CDR2 as SQIVND (reference sequence). This CDR3 comprises 16 residues. Attachment of unique molecular identifiers to individual cDNA molecules was performed. One entry per CDR3 protein results from TCRdb running MiXCR on the 5' RACE reads. The data hold 40,000 or so distinct CDR3 sequences, with 6% to 9.5% observed a single time. The source is an adult who was a healthcare worker with PCR-confirmed SARS-CoV-2 infection or an uninfected control (not recorded which). This chain links TRBV19 with TRBJ1-3, with D unresolved. Sequencing used whole blood, obtained at baseline. The CDR3 nucleotides are TGTGCCAGTAGTATCACGGCGGTGGGCTCTGGAAACACCATATATTTT. Amino acid sequence: CASSITAVGSGNTIYF. Together with reference TRBV19 and TRBJ1-3, the CDR3 gives the full variable domain: DGGITQSPKYLFRKEGQNVTLSCEQNLNHDAMYWYRQDPGQGLRLIYYSQIVNDFQKGDIAEGYSVSREKKESFPLTVTSAQKNPTAFYLCASSITAVGSGNTIYFGEGSWLTVV.